The rows below give T cell receptor beta chains drawn from one sample of a study of persistence of HIV-infected CD4 T cells. No antigen has been identified for these receptors. Sequencing used immunoSEQ multiplex PCR; TCRdb keeps in-frame clones, though not all of them. The sample has more than 35,000 clones; around 90% are singletons. The source material was CD4+ T cells sorted from PBMCs after roughly 19-hour stimulation, sampled from a patient who received antiretroviral therapy. All receptors derive from an adult man with HIV who was CMV-seropositive. Each CDR3 is given with its conserved first and last residue. The order of the fields is V gene, J gene, clone size, D gene, CDR3 protein, CDR3 DNA. The D gene is left open where the match is weak. Size values are once, few and many counts, or a class for expanded clones, and some rows have none.

>TRBV19|TRBJ1-2|NA|NA
CASSIDRQTGYTF
TGTGCCAGTAGTATAGATCGTCAGACTGGCTACACCTTC
>TRBV27|TRBJ2-7|NA|NA
CASSLTENSYEQYF
TGTGCCAGCAGTTTGACAGAGAACTCCTACGAGCAGTACTTC
>TRBV6-5|TRBJ1-4|once|TRBD1
CASRFLTGGSEKLFF
TGTGCCAGCAGGTTTCTGACAGGGGGCAGTGAAAAACTGTTTTTT
>TRBV4-1|TRBJ1-2|NA|NA
CASSQDGGLANYGYTF
TGCGCCAGCAGCCAAGATGGCGGCTTAGCTAACTATGGCTACACCTTC
>TRBV30|TRBJ2-6|once|NA
CAWSGSGANVLTF
TGTGCCTGGAGTGGGTCTGGGGCCAACGTCCTGACTTTC
>TRBV14|TRBJ2-1|NA|NA
CASSQGVRVSYNEQFF
TGTGCCAGCAGCCAAGGGGTGCGGGTCTCCTACAATGAGCAGTTCTTC
>TRBV28|TRBJ2-3|NA|TRBD2
CASSTTPSGGHTQYF
TGTGCCAGCAGCACGACGCCTAGCGGGGGCCATACGCAGTATTTT
>TRBV5-8|TRBJ2-7|once|NA
CASAPVYREREQYF
TGTGCCAGCGCCCCGGTTTATCGGGAAAGAGAGCAGTACTTC
>TRBV18|TRBJ1-5|NA|TRBD1
CASSHDRDRQPQHF
TGTGCCAGCTCACACGACAGGGATCGGCAGCCCCAGCATTTT
>TRBV27|TRBJ1-3|NA|NA
CASSLRGYGNTIYF
TGTGCCAGCAGTTTACGTGGGTATGGAAACACCATATATTTT
>TRBV2|TRBJ1-3|NA|TRBD1
CASRGQGSGNTIYF
TGTGCCAGCAGGGGACAGGGCTCTGGAAACACCATATATTTT
>TRBV3-1/TRBV3-2|TRBJ1-3|NA|TRBD1
CASSLGTGQSSGNTIYF
TGTGCCAGCAGCCTCGGGACAGGCCAGAGCTCTGGAAACACCATATATTTT
>TRBV19|TRBJ2-5|NA|NA
CASTSGGGTRETQYF
TGTGCCAGTACATCTGGTGGGGGGACTCGGGAGACCCAGTACTTC
>TRBV30|TRBJ1-1|once|TRBD1
CAGRTGADAFF
TGTGCCGGGCGGACAGGGGCCGATGCTTTCTTT
>TRBV15|TRBJ2-3|NA|TRBD1
CATSPGQGVLDTQYF
TGTGCCACCAGCCCGGGACAGGGGGTTTTGGATACGCAGTATTTT
>TRBV28|TRBJ2-2|NA|NA
CASSSLRTVTGELFF
TGTGCCAGCAGTTCGCTTCGGACGGTCACCGGGGAGCTGTTTTTT
>TRBV27|TRBJ2-1|NA|TRBD2
CASSRTTRGGYLDEQFF
TGTGCCAGCAGTAGAACCACGCGGGGGGGCTATCTAGATGAGCAGTTCTTC
>TRBV5-1|TRBJ1-1|NA|TRBD1
CASSLQGYTEAFF
TGCGCCAGCAGTTTACAGGGGTACACTGAAGCTTTCTTT
>TRBV18|TRBJ1-1|NA|NA
CASSPQGTNTEAFF
TGTGCCAGCTCACCACAAGGGACGAACACTGAAGCTTTCTTT
>TRBV10-3|TRBJ2-3|NA|TRBD1
CAISELTGADTQYF
TGTGCCATCAGTGAACTGACAGGGGCGGATACGCAGTATTTT
>TRBV12-3/TRBV12-4|TRBJ2-1|NA|NA
CASSLSIVEQFF
TGTGCCAGCAGTTTATCCATCGTAGAGCAGTTCTTC
>TRBV7-8|TRBJ1-1|NA|NA
CASSSGGDTEAFF
TGTGCCAGCAGCTCAGGCGGGGACACTGAAGCTTTCTTT
>TRBV5-5|TRBJ1-1|NA|NA
CASSLGATGNFGAFF
TGTGCCAGCAGCTTGGGTGCGACAGGAAATTTTGGGGCTTTCTTT
>TRBV30|TRBJ2-1|NA|TRBD2
CAWSPGTSGHNEQFF
TGTGCCTGGAGCCCCGGGACTAGCGGACACAATGAGCAGTTCTTC
>TRBV6-5|TRBJ1-1|NA|NA
CASSYSLGSNTEAFF
TGTGCCAGCAGTTACTCACTGGGATCGAACACTGAAGCTTTCTTT
>TRBV30|TRBJ1-2|NA|NA
CAWSVQGVGGYTF
TGTGCCTGGAGTGTACAGGGAGTAGGTGGCTACACCTTC
>TRBV3-1/TRBV3-2|TRBJ2-2|NA|NA
CASSHRYRATGELFF
TGTGCCAGCAGCCATCGTTACAGGGCCACCGGGGAGCTGTTTTTT
>TRBV18|TRBJ2-1|NA|NA
CASSPPFPPSNEQFF
TGTGCCAGCTCACCACCGTTTCCCCCTTCGAATGAGCAGTTCTTC
>TRBV5-5|TRBJ2-7|NA|NA
CASSAAGSNPIYEQYF
TGTGCCAGCAGTGCTGCCGGGTCCAACCCTATCTACGAGCAGTACTTC
>TRBV2|TRBJ2-2|NA|NA
CASSDWSTGELFF
TGTGCCAGCAGTGATTGGAGCACCGGGGAGCTGTTTTTT
>TRBV7-2|TRBJ1-5|NA|NA
CASSASGGNQPQHF
TGTGCCAGCAGCGCGAGCGGGGGCAATCAGCCCCAGCATTTT
>TRBV4-3|TRBJ1-2|NA|TRBD1
CASSQVNRGGGYTF
TGCGCCAGCAGCCAAGTGAACAGGGGGGGAGGCTACACCTTC
>TRBV24-1|TRBJ1-1|NA|TRBD1
CATRDRKGDAFF
TGTGCCACCAGGGACAGGAAAGGGGATGCTTTCTTT
>TRBV19|TRBJ1-4|NA|TRBD1
CATQDRGRSEKLFF
TGTGCCACTCAGGACAGGGGCCGGAGTGAAAAACTGTTTTTT
>TRBV7-2|TRBJ2-7|NA|NA
CASSLSPKGSYEQYF
TGTGCCAGCAGCTTAAGCCCAAAGGGGTCCTACGAGCAGTACTTC
>TRBV7-6|TRBJ1-2|NA|NA
CASSPRTDTYGYTF
TGTGCCAGCAGCCCCCGGACCGACACGTATGGCTACACCTTC
>TRBV4-3|TRBJ1-6|NA|NA
CASSQEGQYRSESPLHF
TGCGCCAGCAGCCAAGAGGGTCAATACAGGAGCGAGTCACCCCTCCACTTT
>TRBV6-2/TRBV6-3|TRBJ2-1|once|NA
CASSYLDSAGSSYNEQFF
TGTGCCAGCAGTTACTTGGATTCCGCGGGGAGCTCCTACAATGAGCAGTTCTTC
>TRBV6-5|TRBJ1-5|NA|TRBD1
CASSPGQGANQPQHF
TGTGCCAGCAGCCCCGGACAGGGGGCAAATCAGCCCCAGCATTTT
>TRBV29-1|TRBJ1-4|NA|NA
CSVSAVLNEKLFF
TGCAGCGTTTCGGCAGTGCTTAATGAAAAACTGTTTTTT
>TRBV2|TRBJ1-5|NA|NA
CASSGSREGNQPQHF
TGTGCCAGCAGTGGGTCCCGGGAAGGCAATCAGCCCCAGCATTTT
>TRBV14|TRBJ1-2|NA|NA
CASSQGGAGANYGYTF
TGTGCCAGCAGCCAAGGGGGCGCAGGGGCTAACTATGGCTACACCTTC
>TRBV5-8|TRBJ1-2|NA|NA
CASSLGARTVGYTF
TGTGCCAGCAGCTTGGGGGCTCGGACGGTTGGCTACACCTTC
>TRBV4-1|TRBJ1-5|NA|NA
CASSQLIWGNQPQHF
TGCGCCAGCAGCCAACTGATCTGGGGCAATCAGCCCCAGCATTTT
>TRBV18|TRBJ1-5|NA|NA
CASSGGRESNQPQHF
TGTGCCAGCTCGGGCGGGAGGGAGAGCAATCAGCCCCAGCATTTT
>TRBV7-2|TRBJ1-2|NA|NA
CASSLDPGWRGYTF
TGTGCCAGCAGCTTAGATCCGGGCTGGCGTGGCTACACCTTC
>TRBV10-3|TRBJ1-2|few|TRBD1
CAISVPGQGESYGYTF
TGTGCCATCAGTGTTCCCGGACAGGGAGAGAGCTATGGCTACACCTTC
>TRBV9|TRBJ2-5|once|NA
CASSVGGYQETQYF
TGTGCCAGCAGCGTAGGAGGGTACCAAGAGACCCAGTACTTC
>TRBV2|TRBJ1-6|NA|NA
CASSTVGDLESPLHF
TGTGCCAGCAGTACGGTGGGGGATTTAGAATCACCCCTCCACTTT
>TRBV11-2|TRBJ2-2|NA|TRBD2
CASSSRKGRASGELFF
TGTGCCAGCAGTTCCCGAAAAGGGAGGGCCTCCGGGGAGCTGTTTTTT
>TRBV24-1|TRBJ2-2|NA|NA
CATNLQKANTGELFF
TGTGCCACCAATCTACAGAAAGCGAACACCGGGGAGCTGTTTTTT
>TRBV6-5|TRBJ2-7|NA|TRBD1
CASSDRTGHSYEQYF
TGTGCCAGCAGCGATCGGACAGGGCACTCCTACGAGCAGTACTTC
>TRBV6-2/TRBV6-3|TRBJ1-5|NA|NA
CASSYRGDQPQHF
TGTGCCAGCAGTTACCGGGGTGATCAGCCCCAGCATTTT
>TRBV27|TRBJ2-7|NA|NA
CASRDEGGSYEQYF
TGTGCCAGCAGGGACGAGGGGGGGAGCTACGAGCAGTACTTC
>TRBV30|TRBJ1-1|NA|NA
CAWSKGMNTEAFF
TGTGCCTGGAGTAAGGGCATGAACACTGAAGCTTTCTTT
>TRBV6-6|TRBJ1-5|NA|NA
CASSLLGSNQPQHF
TGTGCCAGCAGCCTCTTGGGGAGCAATCAGCCCCAGCATTTT